The 16 T cell receptor beta chains in this list originate from one sample, sequenced in a study of graft-versus-host responses after intestinal transplantation. Intraepithelial lymphocytes and lamina propria lymphocytes were released through processing of graft tissue. The method was immunoSEQ multiplex PCR; TCRdb's version includes in-frame clones alone and lacks a portion of them. The sample has 35,000 to 40,000 clones, roughly 87% seen once. Sequenced material: ileum tissue, taken 200 to 210 days after intestinal transplant. These receptors came from a human patient who received an intestinal transplant, so some T cells may come from the graft donor.

The J gene is TRBJ2-4, the V gene TRBV13; D might be TRBD2 (6 bases). CDR1 is PRHDT and CDR2 is FYEKMQ in the germline V gene (reference sequence). The CDR3 is made up of 14 amino acids. Trimming stripped 5 bases from V and 9 bases from J, with 17 bases between. The CDR3 spells CASSPSRGAGIQYF. The DNA for the CDR3 is TGTGCCAGCAGCCCCTCGCGGGGAGCCGGCATTCAGTACTTC.

The chain employs TRBV6-5 and TRBJ2-1; tentative D call: TRBD2 (6 bases). The CDR3 contains 13 residues. Germline assignment: CDR1 MNHEY and CDR2 SVGAGI. The germline V and J ends were trimmed by 2 bases and 12 bases, with 14 bases remaining between them. CDR3 amino acids: CASSYGGKGRQFF. The CDR3 DNA follows: TGTGCCAGCAGTTACGGGGGGAAGGGAAGGCAGTTCTTC.

The CDR3 spells CASSLPGHGEGETQYF. Here the CDR3 DNA reads TGTGCCAGCAGTTTACCGGGACACGGGGAGGGAGAGACCCAGTACTTC. The chain combines TRBV28 with TRBJ2-5, with a weak D call TRBD2 (7 bases). CDR1 is MDHEN, CDR2 SYDVKM, per germline. This CDR3 has 16 residues. V gave up 2 bases and J gave up 4 bases, with 17 bases separating them.

V and J are TRBV6-5 and TRBJ1-1; D call uncertain. V was pared by 0 bases and J by 5 bases, with 7 bases between. CDR1 is MNHEY and CDR2 is SVGAGI in the germline V gene. The CDR3 extends over 13 amino acids. DNA of the CDR3: TGTGCCAGCAGTTACTCAGGGTGGACTGAAGCTTTCTTT. Amino acids: CASSYSGWTEAFF.

In its sample, this clone was seen once. This chain connects TRBV28 to TRBJ1-5, with 8 bases fitting TRBD1. Germline V gene data show CDR1 as MDHEN and CDR2 as SYDVKM. The CDR3 has 14 amino acids. With V trimmed by 7 bases and J by 5 bases, 7 bases remained unmatched. The CDR3 bases are TGTGCCAGCACCCAACCAGGGGGCTATCAGCCCCAGCATTTT. Encoded protein: CASTQPGGYQPQHF.

The rearrangement links TRBV28 to TRBJ2-1; unclear D gene. The ends were cut back, 5 bases at V and 2 bases at J, with 13 bases in the middle. The CDR3 contains 15 residues. Germline-derived CDR1 and CDR2 are MDHEN and SYDVKM. The CDR3 is CASSPRTLTYNEQFF. The CDR3 DNA sequence: TGTGCCAGCAGTCCTAGAACCCTTACCTACAATGAGCAGTTCTTC. Based on the CDR3 plus reference TRBV28 and TRBJ2-1, the full variable domain is DVKVTQSSRYLVKRTGEKVFLECVQDMDHENMFWYRQDPGLGLRLIYFSYDVKMKEKGDIPEGYSVSREKKERFSLILESASTNQTSMYLCASSPRTLTYNEQFFGPGTRLTVL.

The rearrangement joins TRBV19 to TRBJ1-1; TRBD1 matches at 7 bases. J lost 11 bases, V lost 5 bases, and 8 bases had no gene match. CDR3 length: 12 amino acids. CDR1 is LNHDA, CDR2 SQIVND, per germline (reference sequence). The CDR3 nucleotides are TGTGCCAGTAGTCTACAGGGGATGGGTGCTTTCTTT. Its protein is CASSLQGMGAFF.

This chain connects TRBV10-2 to TRBJ2-5; the match to TRBD1 covers 7 bases. J lost 5 bases, V lost 3 bases, and 6 bases had no gene match. CDR1 and CDR2 (germline): WSHSY, SAAADI. This CDR3 contains 14 residues. CDR3 sequence (DNA): TGCGCCAGCAGTGAAGGGGGCTCAGGGGAGACCCAGTACTTC. The encoded protein is CASSEGGSGETQYF.

J is TRBJ2-3 and V is TRBV27; possible D gene TRBD1, 5 bases. Trimming removed 6 bases at V and 3 bases at J, with 7 bases between. Per the germline V gene, CDR1 is MNHEY and CDR2 is SMNVEV (reference sequence). The CDR3 sequence is 12 residues long. In DNA form, the CDR3 reads TGTGCCAGCAGGGGGCGGACAGATACGCAGTATTTT. Protein product: CASRGRTDTQYF.

The CDR3 protein is CASSPPGTGGYEQYF. CDR3 coding DNA: TGTGCCAGCTCACCACCTGGGACAGGGGGATACGAGCAGTACTTC. The rearrangement joins TRBV18 to TRBJ2-7; TRBD1 agrees at 11 bases. This CDR3 is 15 amino acids long. Germline-derived CDR1 and CDR2 are KGHSH and LQKENI. With 0 bases clipped from V and 4 bases from J, the junction kept 2 bases outside the gene matches.

This chain links TRBV19 with TRBJ2-3; 8 bases agree with TRBD2. The CDR3 runs to 14 residues. CDR1 is LNHDA and CDR2 is SQIVND in the germline V gene (reference sequence). V shed 3 bases and J 5 bases; nucleotides not matched to a gene: 4. The CDR3 sequence is CASSIRGGQDTQYF. CDR3 nucleotides: TGTGCCAGTAGTATCCGGGGGGGGCAAGATACGCAGTATTTT.

The chain combines TRBV21-1 with TRBJ2-1; the DNA was not compared with TRBD2, the D call given in the table. TRBV21-1 is listed as a pseudogene. This CDR3 is built from 15 residues. In DNA form, the CDR3 reads TGTGCCAGCAGCATAGGACTAGCGGGAAACAATGAGCAGTTCTTC. This codes for CASSIGLAGNNEQFF.

The V gene is TRBV27, the J gene TRBJ1-2, with 8 positions matching TRBD1. CDR3 length: 15 amino acids. Trimming removed 6 bases from V and 4 bases from J; junction bases left unmatched: 10. Germline V CDR1 and CDR2: MNHEY, SMNVEV (reference sequence). The chain's CDR3 is CASSYSGTGFYGYTF. CDR3 DNA: TGTGCCAGCAGCTACTCCGGGACAGGTTTCTATGGCTACACCTTC.

The V and J genes are TRBV7-6 and TRBJ2-2, with TRBD1 as a possible D gene (6 bases). The CDR3 contains 14 residues. CDR1 is SGHVS and CDR2 is FNYEAQ in the germline V gene. The V end was cut by 5 bases, the J end by 5 bases, with 12 bases between. CDR3 residues: CASSARTATGELFF. The DNA for the CDR3 is TGTGCCAGCAGCGCGCGGACAGCTACCGGGGAGCTGTTTTTT. Filled out from reference TRBV7-6 and TRBJ2-2, the complete variable domain reads GAGVSQSPRYKVTKRGQDVALRCDPISGHVSLYWYRQALGQGPEFLTYFNYEAQQDKSGLPNDRFSAERPEGSISTLTIQRTEQRDSAMYRCASSARTATGELFFGEGSRLTVL.

The chain is built from TRBV18 and TRBJ2-2, with 10 bases that match TRBD2. Trimming took 1 base from V and 1 from J; bases not matched to a gene: 0. Germline CDR1 and CDR2: KGHSH and LQKENI. This CDR3 has 16 residues. The CDR3 sequence: CASSPRLAGNTGELFF. CDR3 coding DNA: TGTGCCAGCTCACCACGACTAGCGGGGAACACCGGGGAGCTGTTTTTT.

V is TRBV29-1 and J is TRBJ2-1; D is unclear. The ends were cut back, 2 bases at V and 7 bases at J, with 30 bases in the middle. Germline assignment: CDR1 SQVTM and CDR2 ANQGSEA. The CDR3 consists of 19 residues. The CDR3 bases are TGCAGCGTTGAATCTAGAATAGCAGGTCTTTCCATGAGGAAGAATGAGCAGTTCTTC. Translating gives CSVESRIAGLSMRKNEQFF.